These 27 T cell receptor beta chains were sequenced from one sample in a study of blood T cell repertoires in COVID-19. Only in-frame clones appear in the TCRdb table, and some are missing; sequencing was by immunoSEQ multiplex PCR. Here the sample spans around 210,000 clones, approximately 86% being singletons. The material sequenced was peripheral blood. These receptors were collected from a man aged 18-30 years with active or convalescent COVID-19.

The CDR3, as DNA: TGTGCCAGCAGCCCAAGACTAGCGGACAGCACAGATACGCAGTATTTT. It is translated as CASSPRLADSTDTQYF. The genes are TRBV7-8 and TRBJ2-3, with 9 bases matching TRBD2. The V segment lost 5 bases and the J segment 0 bases; nucleotides outside the gene matches: 6. From germline, CDR1 is SGHVS and CDR2 FQNEAQ. CDR3 length equals 16 residues.

The chain uses TRBV19 and TRBJ2-3; 11 bases fit TRBD2. CDR3 size: 15 residues. Germline assignment: CDR1 LNHDA and CDR2 SQIVND (reference sequence). V was clipped by 4 bases and J by 1 base; unmatched bases: 1. The chain's CDR3 is CASSTGLAGTDTQYF. In DNA, the CDR3 is TGTGCCAGTAGTACGGGACTAGCGGGCACAGATACGCAGTATTTT.

This clone was seen a handful of times. The chain has TRBV2 and TRBJ1-6; 8 bases line up with TRBD1. Germline V CDR1 and CDR2: SNHLY, FYNNEI. V shed 7 bases, J shed 10 bases, and the junction held 6 bases outside the gene matches. The CDR3 extends over 13 amino acids. The CDR3 spells CASIGQGNSPLHF. CDR3 DNA sequence: TGTGCCAGCATAGGACAGGGAAACTCACCCCTCCACTTT.

This clone was seen a few times. The rearrangement joins TRBV28 to TRBJ2-1, with 12 bases identical to TRBD2. Trimming cost V 7 bases and J 6 bases; bases outside gene matches: 16. Germline V CDR1 and CDR2: MDHEN, SYDVKM. CDR3 length: 18 residues. CDR3 sequence (DNA): TGTGCCAGCAACCAATTGAAGGCTAGCGGGAGGGCCGTCAATGAGCAGTTCTTC. Amino acid sequence: CASNQLKASGRAVNEQFF.

The chain employs TRBV7-6 and TRBJ2-5; TRBD2 matches 8 bases. Unmatched junction bases numbered 6, after V lost 5 bases and J lost 1 base. Germline values: CDR1 SGHVS, CDR2 FNYEAQ. The CDR3 consists of 15 residues. The CDR3 region is CASSPRAGAQETQYF. DNA of the CDR3: TGTGCCAGCAGCCCCCGAGCGGGAGCCCAAGAGACCCAGTACTTC.

The V call is TRBV15, the J call TRBJ2-5; tentative D call: TRBD1 (6 bases). Looked up from germline, CDR1 is LNHNV and CDR2 is YYDKDF (reference sequence). V was pared by 1 base and J by 2 bases, with 8 bases between. The CDR3 is made up of 14 amino acids. In nucleotides, the CDR3 is TGTGCCACCAGCAGAGGTGGGACACAAGAGACCCAGTACTTC. It encodes CATSRGGTQETQYF.

The chain's CDR3 is CASSEGTANTGELFF. For the CDR3, the DNA is TGTGCCAGCAGTGAGGGGACTGCGAACACCGGGGAGCTGTTTTTT. This chain uses TRBV6-4 with TRBJ2-2; D possibly corresponds to TRBD2 (6 bases). Trimming took 3 bases from V and 0 from J, leaving 8 bases between them. In germline, CDR1 is MRHNA, CDR2 SNTAGT. This CDR3 has 15 residues.

The chain uses TRBV29-1 and TRBJ2-4, with D maybe TRBD1 (6 bases). Trimming took 6 bases from V and 9 from J, leaving 21 bases between them. The CDR3 contains 14 residues. Germline V gives CDR1 SQVTM, CDR2 ANQGSEA. The CDR3, as DNA: TGCAGCGTCCATACGGGACAAGTAAAGGGCATTCAGTACTTC. It encodes CSVHTGQVKGIQYF.

DNA of the CDR3: TGTGCCAGCAGTTTAGTTGGCCCCATGGCCGAATCACCCCTCCACTTT. Translating gives CASSLVGPMAESPLHF. The chain employs TRBV28 and TRBJ1-6; D gene uncertain. The CDR3 has 16 amino acids. Looked up from germline, CDR1 is MDHEN and CDR2 is SYDVKM. Trimming stripped 2 bases from V and 10 bases from J, with 18 bases between.

This chain links TRBV10-1 with TRBJ2-3; D might be TRBD2 (7 bases). Germline lookup yields CDR1 WNHNN and CDR2 SYGVQD (reference sequence). This CDR3 has 14 amino acids. With 8 bases removed from V and 1 base from J, the gap between germline ends came to 13 bases. The CDR3 DNA is TGCGCCAGCGGGGGGGGCCTCGGCACAGATACGCAGTATTTT. This encodes CASGGGLGTDTQYF.

The rearrangement joins TRBV6-1 to TRBJ2-7; tentative D call: TRBD2 (6 bases). V lost 3 bases and J 4 bases, leaving 16 bases between the germline ends. The germline V gene has CDR1 MNHNS and CDR2 SASEGT. The CDR3 is 15 amino acids. The CDR3 coding sequence is TGTGCCAGCAGTGAGGCGGGGACGGAGCTTTACGAGCAGTACTTC. This translates into CASSEAGTELYEQYF.

In its sample, this clone was seen once. The chain carries TRBV5-1 and TRBJ2-5; 10 bases align to TRBD1. This CDR3 contains 15 residues. V was clipped by 0 bases and J by 5 bases; unmatched bases: 4. The germline V gene encodes CDR1 SGHRS and CDR2 YFSETQ. The CDR3 bases are TGCGCCAGCAGCTTGGGACAGGGGGCTGGCGAGACCCAGTACTTC. This codes for CASSLGQGAGETQYF.

The gene calls are TRBV9 and TRBJ1-1; no definite D call. The V gene lost 4 bases and the J gene lost 2 bases, with 24 bases spanning the gap. The CDR3 runs 18 residues. Germline V lookup: CDR1 SGDLS, CDR2 YYNGEE. Here the CDR3 reads CASSPLGVTDGFNTEAFF. The CDR3 DNA follows: TGTGCCAGCAGCCCTCTCGGGGTTACGGATGGGTTCAACACTGAAGCTTTCTTT.

The DNA of the CDR3 is TGTGCCAGCAGAGGACAGGGGGTTAATCAGCCCCAGCATTTT. Its translation is CASRGQGVNQPQHF. The rearrangement links TRBV25-1 to TRBJ1-5; 10 nucleotides line up with TRBD1. Germline V gives CDR1 MGHDK, CDR2 SYGVNS. The CDR3 loop spans 14 amino acids. With V trimmed by 6 bases and J by 4 bases, 3 bases remained unmatched.

The chain carries TRBV5-1 and TRBJ2-7, with a tentative D call TRBD2 (6 bases). V was clipped by 2 bases and J by 5 bases, with 14 bases between them. This CDR3 contains 14 residues. Per the germline V gene, CDR1 is SGHRS and CDR2 is YFSETQ. The CDR3 sequence: CASSFVGSIDEQYF. The CDR3 DNA reads TGCGCCAGCAGCTTTGTCGGGAGTATCGACGAGCAGTACTTC.

The chain combines TRBV7-9 with TRBJ2-1; D is possibly TRBD1 (5 bases). The V gene lost 0 bases and the J gene lost 10 bases, with 19 bases spanning the gap. Germline V gives CDR1 SEHNR, CDR2 FQNEAQ (reference sequence). The CDR3 contains 16 residues. The CDR3 loop reads CASSLALGHPPAEQFF. The CDR3 DNA follows: TGTGCCAGCAGCTTAGCGCTAGGACATCCTCCAGCGGAGCAGTTCTTC. The whole variable domain, remainder taken from reference TRBV7-9 and TRBJ2-1, is DTGVSQNPRHKITKRGQNVTFRCDPISEHNRLYWYRQTLGQGPEFLTYFQNEAQLEKSRLLSDRFSAERPKGSFSTLEIQRTEQGDSAMYLCASSLALGHPPAEQFFGPGTRLTVL.

The sample holds one count of this clone. The rearrangement joins TRBV19 to TRBJ2-7; D gene ambiguous. Looked up from germline, CDR1 is LNHDA and CDR2 is SQIVND (reference sequence). V lost 5 bases to trimming and J lost 2 bases, with 13 bases between them. CDR3 size: 14 residues. The CDR3 DNA is TGTGCCAGTAGTCCCGGCGTGGGCACCTACGAGCAGTACTTC. Protein sequence: CASSPGVGTYEQYF.

The chain couples TRBV27 to TRBJ2-1, with D hard to call. This CDR3 has 14 residues. Germline assignment: CDR1 MNHEY and CDR2 SMNVEV (reference sequence). Trimming shortened V by 0 bases and J by 7 bases, and 10 bases separated the two germline ends. The CDR3 protein is CASSLSQFSNEQFF. The CDR3 region has the DNA TGTGCCAGCAGTTTATCCCAATTTAGTAATGAGCAGTTCTTC.

The chain recombines TRBV3-1 (or the pseudogene TRBV3-2) with TRBJ2-6; D might be TRBD1 (6 bases). CDR1 is LGHDT and CDR2 is YNNKEL in the germline V gene (reference sequence). The CDR3 runs to 18 residues. Trimming took 4 bases from V and 2 from J, leaving 18 bases between them. The CDR3 sequence is CASSPSNRAPTGANVLTF. The CDR3 nucleotides read TGTGCCAGCAGCCCATCCAACAGGGCGCCTACTGGGGCCAACGTCCTGACTTTC.

The rearrangement uses TRBV6-5 and TRBJ1-1, with TRBD1 matching over 9 bases. CDR1 MNHEY and CDR2 SVGAGI come from the germline V gene. The CDR3 loop spans 15 amino acids. The trim removed 0 bases at V and 4 bases at J, leaving 3 bases unmatched. CDR3 sequence: CASSYSGQGTTEAFF. CDR3 coding DNA: TGTGCCAGCAGTTACTCCGGACAGGGGACCACTGAAGCTTTCTTT.

This sequence joins TRBV5-1 and TRBJ2-5; D possibly corresponds to TRBD2 (6 bases). Trimming pared 4 bases from V and 10 bases from J, leaving 17 bases between. The CDR3 has 13 residues. CDR1 is SGHRS, CDR2 YFSETQ, per germline. The CDR3 bases are TGCGCCAGCAGCCAGGACGGGGGTGGAGACCAGTACTTC. The encoded protein is CASSQDGGGDQYF.

This sequence joins TRBV6-1 and TRBJ1-5; unclear D gene. The CDR3 totals 12 residues. The germline CDR1 and CDR2 sequences are MNHNS and SASEGT. Trimming pared 2 bases from V and 6 bases from J, leaving 5 bases between. The CDR3 protein is CASSELSQPQHF. Written as DNA, the CDR3 is TGTGCCAGCAGTGAACTCAGTCAGCCCCAGCATTTT.

V is TRBV28 and J is TRBJ1-4, with D possibly TRBD1 on 6 matching bases. The V gene's germline CDR1 is MDHEN and CDR2 SYDVKM. This CDR3 region has 16 residues. V lost 6 bases and J lost 0, with 14 bases in between. The CDR3 reads CASRRYRDATNEKLFF. CDR3 nucleotide sequence: TGTGCCAGCAGGAGGTACAGGGACGCAACTAATGAAAAACTGTTTTTT.

This clone appeared once. The chain employs TRBV7-3 and TRBJ1-1; 10 nucleotides align to TRBD1. Germline lookup yields CDR1 SGHTA and CDR2 FQGTGA. The V gene end was trimmed by 5 bases and the J gene end by 7 bases; junction bases not matched to a gene: 1. There are 12 residues in the CDR3. The CDR3, as DNA: TGTGCCAGCAGCGGGGACAGGGGTGAAGCTTTCTTT. Encoded protein: CASSGDRGEAFF.

The chain has TRBV5-1 and TRBJ1-1, with a tentative D call TRBD1 (6 bases). The V end lost 0 bases, the J end lost 11 bases, and 17 bases lay between the germline ends. CDR3 length equals 14 residues. CDR1 and CDR2 (germline): SGHRS, YFSETQ. CDR3 in DNA: TGCGCCAGCAGCTTGGGACGAACAGGGATCGAGGCTTTCTTT. It yields the protein CASSLGRTGIEAFF.

The chain recombines TRBV27 with TRBJ1-4; a possible D gene is TRBD1 (6 bases). This CDR3 spans 13 amino acids. V gave up 2 bases and J gave up 10 bases, with 11 bases separating them. Germline assignment: CDR1 MNHEY and CDR2 SMNVEV (reference sequence). The CDR3 is CASSLGQRGKLFF. The DNA for the CDR3 is TGTGCCAGCAGTTTAGGACAGAGGGGAAAACTGTTTTTT. Based on the CDR3 plus reference TRBV27 and TRBJ1-4, the full variable domain is EAQVTQNPRYLITVTGKKLTVTCSQNMNHEYMSWYRQDPGLGLRQIYYSMNVEVTDKGDVPEGYKVSRKEKRNFPLILESPSPNQTSLYFCASSLGQRGKLFFGSGTQLSVL.

The count of this clone is one. This chain connects TRBV6-2 or TRBV6-3 to TRBJ2-7, with 7 bases identical to TRBD2. The ends lost 0 bases at V and 6 bases at J; junction bases unmatched: 5. The CDR3 consists of 14 residues. Per the germline V gene, CDR1 is MNHEY and CDR2 is SVGEGT. The CDR3 DNA follows: TGTGCCAGCAGTTACTCGACCCCTAGCGGCGAGCAGTACTTC. Protein product: CASSYSTPSGEQYF.